This T cell receptor (beta chain) was recorded in a study of blood T cell repertoires in COVID-19. Original methodology: Researchers report that nucleated cell counts were estimated from reference gene primer amplification. Assay: immunoSEQ multiplex PCR; the TCRdb copy retains only in-frame clones and omits some. The D gene and trimming were derived from the DNA, and the V and J assignments and clone size from that table. This sample yields 75,000 to 95,000 clones, of which 88% are seen a single time; about 20% belongs to the top ten. The CDR3 length is 17 residues. Germline CDR1 reads MNHNY; CDR2 reads SVGAGI (reference sequence). The trim removed 5 bases at V and 6 bases at J, leaving 14 bases unmatched.

Sequenced sample: peripheral blood. V and J are TRBV6-6 and TRBJ2-2; TRBD2 aligns across 8 bases. The clonotype comes from a human donor in a cohort sampled during active COVID-19. The CDR3 protein is CASSLGLERVGAGELFF. CDR3 nucleotide sequence: TGTGCCAGCAGTCTGGGACTAGAAAGAGTAGGAGCCGGGGAGCTGTTTTTT.